What follows describes a single T cell receptor (beta chain). Its specificity is not known. Recipient blood drawn about 28 days pretransplant and days 30, 100, 180 after. This entry comes from a study of T cell clonotyping in hematopoietic cell transplantation. General observations from the study: Cells were unsorted, so CD4 and CD8 contributions were not separated. Recipient TCR diversity dropped after transplant; expanded clonotypes rose from day 30 to 180. Few recipient clonotypes overlapped donors; over 95% were de novo at given depth.

Sequencing was performed with immunoSEQ multiplex PCR; in TCRdb, only in-frame clones are kept and a portion is missing. The sample consists of several thousand clones, approximately 87% of them appearing once. The V gene's germline CDR1 is LNHDA and CDR2 SQIVND (reference sequence). The CDR3 runs 15 residues. V was pared by 3 bases and J by 3 bases, with 8 bases of the junction left unmatched. The source was PBMCs, collected 100 days after allogeneic stem cell transplant. This chain uses TRBV19 with TRBJ2-7, with 7 nucleotides matching TRBD1. This TCR derives from a male patient aged 50 to 59 who had an allogeneic stem cell transplant from a related donor, so the T cells may come from the graft donor. Some clones in this sample may be carry-over from other donors' samples. CDR3 nucleotide sequence: TGTGCCAGTAGTATGGGGTCAGGGGGATTCTACGAGCAGTACTTC. Translating it yields CASSMGSGGFYEQYF.